The present entry profiles one T cell receptor beta chain with its context. Its antigen is unknown. Libraries of TCR beta came from iRepertoire HTBI primers plus Arm-PCR of CDR3 regions. TCRdb processed the multiplex PCR reads anew with MiXCR; each CDR3 protein has one entry. The sample carries 700,000 or so distinct CDR3 sequences, 25% to 35% recorded once. The source of the sample is a study of regulatory T cells in long-lasting Graves disease. At the level of the study: Persistence in Graves' disease denoted antithyroid drug use beyond 5 years alongside positive TSH receptor antibodies.

V shed 5 bases and J shed 0 bases, with 12 bases lying between them. This CDR3 contains 15 residues. Germline V lookup: CDR1 SGHAT, CDR2 FQNNGV. Stated time point: persistent/refractory GD, antithyroid drugs over 5 years with positive TRAb. The TCR library was made from RNA that had been extracted from PBMCs in TRIzol. Study conclusions and caveats: Persistent disease exhibited a predilection for TRBV28, TRBJ1-2 and TRBJ2-5.

The chain is built from TRBV11-2 and TRBJ2-3; a possible D gene is TRBD1 (6 bases). The TCR was taken from a female donor with Graves disease. The input for sequencing was peripheral blood mononuclear cells (PBMCs), taken when the disease was refractory, from a patient treated with antithyroid drugs. CDR3 amino acids: CASSPGTRSTDTQYF. The CDR3 nucleotides read TGTGCCAGCAGCCCAGGGACAAGAAGCACAGATACGCAGTATTTT.